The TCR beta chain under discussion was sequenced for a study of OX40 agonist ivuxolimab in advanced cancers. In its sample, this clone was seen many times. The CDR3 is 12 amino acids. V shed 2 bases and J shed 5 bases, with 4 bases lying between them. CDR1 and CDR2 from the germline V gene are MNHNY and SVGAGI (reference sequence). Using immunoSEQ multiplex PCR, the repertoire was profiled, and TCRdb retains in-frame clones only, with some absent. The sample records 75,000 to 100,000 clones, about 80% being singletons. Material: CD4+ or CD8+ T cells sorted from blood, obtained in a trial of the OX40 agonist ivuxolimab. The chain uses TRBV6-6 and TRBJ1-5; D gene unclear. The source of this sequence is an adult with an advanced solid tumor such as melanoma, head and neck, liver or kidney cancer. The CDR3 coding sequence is TGTGCCAGCAGTTACGGTGATCAGCCCCAGCATTTT. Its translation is CASSYGDQPQHF.